A selection of T cell receptor beta chains follows, all from one sample in a study of draining lymph node invasion in breast cancer. TCRdb reanalysed the bulk RNA-seq reads using MiXCR and keeps one entry per CDR3 protein. The sample lists approximately 2,000 distinct CDR3 sequences; about 84% were seen once. Sequenced input: sorted memory CD4+ effector T cells from a lymph node. Receptors originate from a female donor with luminal breast cancer. The CDR3 runs from the conserved cysteine through the conserved F or W. The D gene is left open where the match is weak. Clone size, where shown, is once, few, many, or a class for clones that have expanded.

clone size	V gene	D gene	J gene	CDR3 protein	CDR3 DNA
-	TRBV7-2	TRBD1	TRBJ1-5	CASSPGTGQPQHF	TGTGCCAGCAGCCCCGGGACAGGGCAGCCCCAGCATTTT
-	TRBV20-1	TRBD1	TRBJ2-7	CSATGTVGWEQYF	TGCAGTGCAACCGGGACAGTCGGATGGGAGCAGTACTTC
-	TRBV7-3	TRBD2	TRBJ2-1	CASSPSRTSWEQFF	TGTGCCAGCAGCCCAAGCCGGACTAGCTGGGAGCAGTTCTTC
-	TRBV12-3/TRBV12-4	TRBD2	TRBJ2-2	CASSPSGANTGELFF	TGTGCCAGCAGCCCTAGCGGGGCGAACACCGGGGAGCTGTTTTTT
-	TRBV7-8	TRBD1	TRBJ1-1	CASSLLPGQMNTEAFF	TGTGCCAGCAGCCTTCTACCGGGACAGATGAACACTGAAGCTTTCTTT
-	TRBV5-1	-	TRBJ2-6	CASRPPGNGANVLTF	TGCGCCAGCAGGCCTCCGGGGAATGGGGCCAACGTCCTGACTTTC
-	TRBV7-9	-	TRBJ2-5	CASSFRGAGETQYF	TGTGCCAGCAGCTTCAGAGGGGCCGGAGAGACCCAGTACTTC
-	TRBV7-8	-	TRBJ2-2	CASSPGTRNTGELFF	TGTGCCAGCAGCCCCGGGACTCGGAACACCGGGGAGCTGTTTTTT
-	TRBV12-3/TRBV12-4	-	TRBJ1-5	CASSARFGGSNQPQHF	TGTGCCAGCAGTGCCCGTTTCGGGGGTAGCAATCAGCCCCAGCATTTT
-	TRBV6-1	-	TRBJ1-1	CASSELSGTEAFF	TGTGCCAGCAGTGAACTCAGTGGCACTGAAGCTTTCTTT
-	TRBV3-1	TRBD1	TRBJ1-1	CASSRGTGGEAFF	TGTGCCAGCAGCCGAGGGACAGGGGGCGAAGCTTTCTTT
-	TRBV24-1	-	TRBJ2-1	CATSDLQMRSSYNEQFF	TGTGCCACCAGTGATTTGCAGATGAGAAGCTCCTACAATGAGCAGTTCTTC
few	TRBV13	TRBD2	TRBJ2-1	CASSLQPALAGGQNEQFF	TGTGCCAGCAGCCTCCAACCGGCTCTAGCGGGGGGTCAGAATGAGCAGTTCTTC
-	TRBV6-1	-	TRBJ1-5	CASSSLTAQPQHF	TGTGCCAGCAGTTCGCTGACGGCTCAGCCCCAGCATTTT
-	TRBV10-3	-	TRBJ2-5	CAIGTRDQETQYF	TGTGCCATCGGGACGCGGGATCAAGAGACCCAGTACTTC
once	TRBV7-3	-	TRBJ2-5	CASSLNGGGLGETQYF	TGTGCCAGCAGCTTAAATGGCGGCGGCTTGGGGGAGACCCAGTACTTC
-	TRBV29-1	-	TRBJ2-3	CSVGGYTDTQYF	TGCAGCGTTGGGGGGTACACAGATACGCAGTATTTT
-	TRBV7-8	-	TRBJ1-1	CASSLTGVGTTEAFF	TGTGCCAGCAGCTTAACGGGTGTGGGGACCACTGAAGCTTTCTTT
-	TRBV28	TRBD1	TRBJ1-4	CASSFRGRSEKLFF	TGTGCCAGCAGTTTCAGGGGGCGAAGCGAAAAACTGTTTTTT
-	TRBV20-1	TRBD1	TRBJ1-6	CSARTGGAGNSPLHF	TGCAGTGCTAGAACAGGGGGCGCAGGGAATTCACCCCTCCACTTT